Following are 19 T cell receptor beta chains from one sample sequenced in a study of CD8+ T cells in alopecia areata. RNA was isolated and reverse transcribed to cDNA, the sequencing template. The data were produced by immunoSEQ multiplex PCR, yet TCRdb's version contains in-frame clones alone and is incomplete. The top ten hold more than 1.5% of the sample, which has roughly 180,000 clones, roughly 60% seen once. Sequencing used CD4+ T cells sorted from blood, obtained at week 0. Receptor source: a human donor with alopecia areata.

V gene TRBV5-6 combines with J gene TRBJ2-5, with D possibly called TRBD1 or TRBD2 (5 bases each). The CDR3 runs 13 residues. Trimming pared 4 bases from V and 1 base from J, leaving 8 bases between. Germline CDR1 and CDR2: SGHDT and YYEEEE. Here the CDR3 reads CASSLGTQETQYF. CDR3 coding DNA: TGTGCCAGCAGCCTGGGGACCCAAGAGACCCAGTACTTC.

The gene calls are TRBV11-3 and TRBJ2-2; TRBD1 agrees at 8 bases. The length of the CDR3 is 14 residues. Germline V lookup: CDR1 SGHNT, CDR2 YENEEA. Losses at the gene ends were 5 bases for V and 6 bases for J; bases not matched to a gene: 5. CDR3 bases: TGTGCCAGCAGCGCAGGACAGGGTCCCGGGGAGCTGTTTTTT. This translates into CASSAGQGPGELFF.

DNA of the CDR3: TGCAGCGTTAGGGGACAGGGTGAATACGAGCAGTACTTC. As protein: CSVRGQGEYEQYF. The chain carries TRBV29-1 and TRBJ2-7; 9 nucleotides align to TRBD1. The ends lost 5 bases at V and 4 bases at J; junction bases unmatched: 6. Germline V CDR1 and CDR2: SQVTM, ANQGSEA. The CDR3 is 13 residues long.

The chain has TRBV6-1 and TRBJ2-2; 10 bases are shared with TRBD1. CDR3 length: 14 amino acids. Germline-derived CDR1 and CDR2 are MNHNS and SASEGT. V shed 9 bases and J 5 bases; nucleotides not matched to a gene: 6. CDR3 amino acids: CASRDRGGTGELFF. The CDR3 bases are TGTGCCAGTAGGGACAGGGGAGGGACCGGGGAGCTGTTTTTT.

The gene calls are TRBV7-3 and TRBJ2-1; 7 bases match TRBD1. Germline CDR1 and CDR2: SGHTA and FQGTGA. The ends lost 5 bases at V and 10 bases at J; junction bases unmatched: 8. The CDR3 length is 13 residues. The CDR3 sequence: CASSVDRVREQFF. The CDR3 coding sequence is TGTGCCAGCAGCGTCGACAGGGTACGGGAGCAGTTCTTC.

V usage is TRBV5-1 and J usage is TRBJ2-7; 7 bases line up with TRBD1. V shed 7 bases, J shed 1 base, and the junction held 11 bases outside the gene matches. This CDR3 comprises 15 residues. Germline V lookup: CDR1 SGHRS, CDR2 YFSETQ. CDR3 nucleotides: TGCGCCAGCGGCGATCAAGGGGGCAGTTCCTACGAGCAGTACTTC. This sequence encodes CASGDQGGSSYEQYF.

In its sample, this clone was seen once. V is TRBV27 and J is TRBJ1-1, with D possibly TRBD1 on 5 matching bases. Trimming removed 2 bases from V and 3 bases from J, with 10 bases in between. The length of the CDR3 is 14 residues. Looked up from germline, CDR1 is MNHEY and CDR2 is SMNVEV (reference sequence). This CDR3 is CASSLQGRYTEAFF. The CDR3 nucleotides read TGTGCCAGCAGTTTACAGGGTCGGTACACTGAAGCTTTCTTT.

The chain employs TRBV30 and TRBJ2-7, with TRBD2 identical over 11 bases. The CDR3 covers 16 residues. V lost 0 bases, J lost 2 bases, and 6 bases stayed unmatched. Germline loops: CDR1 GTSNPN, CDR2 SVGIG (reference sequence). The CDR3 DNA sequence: TGTGCCTGGAGTGTCTTCGATAGCGGGGGGGCCTACGAGCAGTACTTC. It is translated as CAWSVFDSGGAYEQYF.

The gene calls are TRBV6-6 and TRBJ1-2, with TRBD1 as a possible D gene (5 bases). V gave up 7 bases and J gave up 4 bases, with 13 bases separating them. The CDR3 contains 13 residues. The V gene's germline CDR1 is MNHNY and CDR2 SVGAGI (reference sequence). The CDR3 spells CASTPGLSYGYTF. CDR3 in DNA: TGTGCCAGCACCCCGGGACTTAGCTATGGCTACACCTTC.

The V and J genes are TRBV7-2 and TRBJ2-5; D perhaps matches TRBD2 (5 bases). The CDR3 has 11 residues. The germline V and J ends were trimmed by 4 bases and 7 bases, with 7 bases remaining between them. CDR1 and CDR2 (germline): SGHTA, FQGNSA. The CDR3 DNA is TGTGCCAGCAGCTCCAGCGGGACCCAGTACTTC. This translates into CASSSSGTQYF.

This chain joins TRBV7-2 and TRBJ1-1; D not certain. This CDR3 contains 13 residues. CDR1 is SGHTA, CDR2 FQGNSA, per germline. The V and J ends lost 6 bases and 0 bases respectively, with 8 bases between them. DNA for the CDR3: TGTGCCAGCAGGCAACTGATGAACACTGAAGCTTTCTTT. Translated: CASRQLMNTEAFF.

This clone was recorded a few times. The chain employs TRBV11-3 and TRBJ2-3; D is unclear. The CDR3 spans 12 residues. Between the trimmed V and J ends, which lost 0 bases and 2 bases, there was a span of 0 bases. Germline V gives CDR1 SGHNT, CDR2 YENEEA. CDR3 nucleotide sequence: TGTGCCAGCAGCTTAGACACAGATACGCAGTATTTT. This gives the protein CASSLDTDTQYF. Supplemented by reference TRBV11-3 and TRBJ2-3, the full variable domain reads EAGVVQSPRYKIIEKKQPVAFWCNPISGHNTLYWYLQNLGQGPELLIRYENEEAVDDSQLPKDRFSAERLKGVDSTLKIQPAELGDSAVYLCASSLDTDTQYFGPGTRLTVL.

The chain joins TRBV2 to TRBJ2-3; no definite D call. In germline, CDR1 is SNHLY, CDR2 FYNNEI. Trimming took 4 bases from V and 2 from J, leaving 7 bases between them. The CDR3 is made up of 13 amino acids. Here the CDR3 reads CASSVGDTDTQYF. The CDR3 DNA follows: TGTGCCAGCAGTGTAGGCGACACAGATACGCAGTATTTT.

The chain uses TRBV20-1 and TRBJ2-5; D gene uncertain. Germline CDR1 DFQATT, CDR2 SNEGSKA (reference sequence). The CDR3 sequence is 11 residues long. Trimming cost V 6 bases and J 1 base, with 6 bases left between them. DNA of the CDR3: TGCAGTGCCGGGCCCCAAGAGACCCAGTACTTC. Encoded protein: CSAGPQETQYF.

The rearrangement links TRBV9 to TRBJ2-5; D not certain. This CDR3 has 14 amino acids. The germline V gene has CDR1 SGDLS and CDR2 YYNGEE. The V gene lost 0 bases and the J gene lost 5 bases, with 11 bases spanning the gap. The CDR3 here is CASSVGSHRETQYF. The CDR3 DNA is TGTGCCAGCAGCGTAGGGAGCCATCGGGAGACCCAGTACTTC.

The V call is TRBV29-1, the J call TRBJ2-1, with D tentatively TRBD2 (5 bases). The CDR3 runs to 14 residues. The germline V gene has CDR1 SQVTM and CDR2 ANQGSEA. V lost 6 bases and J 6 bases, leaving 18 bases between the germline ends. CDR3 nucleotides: TGCAGCGTGGGCCACGGGGTGGTGACCAATGAGCAGTTCTTC. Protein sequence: CSVGHGVVTNEQFF.

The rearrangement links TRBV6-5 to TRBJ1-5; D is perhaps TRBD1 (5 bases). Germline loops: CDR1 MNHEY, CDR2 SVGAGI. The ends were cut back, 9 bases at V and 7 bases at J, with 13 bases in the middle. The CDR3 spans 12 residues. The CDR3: CASTAGDQPQHF. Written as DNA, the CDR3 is TGTGCCAGTACCGCTGGGGACCAGCCCCAGCATTTT.

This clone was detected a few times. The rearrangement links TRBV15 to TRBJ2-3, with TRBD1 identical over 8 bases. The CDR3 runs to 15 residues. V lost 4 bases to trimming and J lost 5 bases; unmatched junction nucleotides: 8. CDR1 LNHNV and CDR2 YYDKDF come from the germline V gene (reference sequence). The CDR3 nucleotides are TGTGCCACCAGCAAGCCAGGGGGCCTAGGAGATACGCAGTATTTT. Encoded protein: CATSKPGGLGDTQYF.

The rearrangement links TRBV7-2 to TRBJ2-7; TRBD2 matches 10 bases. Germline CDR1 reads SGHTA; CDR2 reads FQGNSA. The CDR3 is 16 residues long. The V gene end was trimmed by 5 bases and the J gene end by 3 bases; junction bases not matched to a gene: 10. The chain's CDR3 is CASSPDLAGDYYEQYF. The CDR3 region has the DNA TGTGCCAGCAGCCCCGACCTAGCGGGGGATTACTACGAGCAGTACTTC.